This TCR beta chain was obtained from a study of T cells in Graves' hyperthyroidism and ophthalmopathy. Study-level findings and limits: Ophthalmopathy, which appeared later, was predicted by the model a median roughly 6.6 months before onset.

Amplified TCR beta CDR3 regions came from RNA transcripts. First-round RT-PCR with HTBI primers amplified the TCR CDR3 region. One entry per CDR3 protein results from TCRdb running MiXCR on the multiplex PCR reads. The sample records a few hundred thousand distinct CDR3 sequences, 17% being singletons. V was pared by 6 bases and J by 4 bases, with 10 bases of the junction left unmatched. Germline V gene sequence: CDR1 SNHLY, CDR2 FYNNEI. The CDR3 sequence is 15 residues long. Any patient presenting with uncontrolled infection, other autoimmune disease, pregnancy or lactation was left out. This clonotype has a count of ten or more. Its antigen is still unknown.

The sample was blood. The sequence came from a young woman with Graves' ophthalmopathy. This rearrangement joins TRBV2 to TRBJ2-5, with TRBD1 identical over 8 bases. Here the CDR3 reads CASRTGTGLRETQYF. The CDR3 DNA is TGTGCCAGCAGAACCGGGACAGGACTTCGAGAGACCCAGTACTTC. Drawing the rest from reference TRBV2 and TRBJ2-5, the complete variable domain is EPEVTQTPSHQVTQMGQEVILRCVPISNHLYFYWYRQILGQKVEFLVSFYNNEISEKSEIFDDQFSVERPDGSNFTLKIRSTKLEDSAMYFCASRTGTGLRETQYFGPGTRLLVL.